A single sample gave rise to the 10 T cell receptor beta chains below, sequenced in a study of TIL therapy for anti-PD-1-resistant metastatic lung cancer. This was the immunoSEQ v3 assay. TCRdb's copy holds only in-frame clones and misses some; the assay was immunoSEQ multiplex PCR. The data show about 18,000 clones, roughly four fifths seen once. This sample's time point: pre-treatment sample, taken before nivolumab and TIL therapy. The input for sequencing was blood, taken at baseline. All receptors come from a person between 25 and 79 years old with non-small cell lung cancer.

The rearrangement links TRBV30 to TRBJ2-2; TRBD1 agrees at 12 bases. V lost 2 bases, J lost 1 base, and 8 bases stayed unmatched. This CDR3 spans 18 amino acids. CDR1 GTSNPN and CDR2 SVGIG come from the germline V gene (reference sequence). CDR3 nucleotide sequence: TGTGCCTGGAGTTGGGACAGGGGGCTCCTTAAGAACACCGGGGAGCTGTTTTTT. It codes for CAWSWDRGLLKNTGELFF.

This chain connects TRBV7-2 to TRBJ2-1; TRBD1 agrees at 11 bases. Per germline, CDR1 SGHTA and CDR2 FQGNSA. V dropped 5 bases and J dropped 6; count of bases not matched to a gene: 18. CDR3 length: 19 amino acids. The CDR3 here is CASSAVLSIRDRGGNEQFF. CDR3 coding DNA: TGTGCCAGCAGCGCCGTTCTTAGTATACGGGACAGGGGGGGCAATGAGCAGTTCTTC.

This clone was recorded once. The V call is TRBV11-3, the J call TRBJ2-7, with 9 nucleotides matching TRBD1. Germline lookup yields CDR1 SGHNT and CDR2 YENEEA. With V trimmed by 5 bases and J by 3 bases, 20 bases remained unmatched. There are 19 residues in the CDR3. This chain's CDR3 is CASSPKEDRGLEHYYEQYF. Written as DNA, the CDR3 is TGTGCCAGCAGCCCCAAAGAGGACAGGGGCCTGGAGCACTACTACGAGCAGTACTTC.

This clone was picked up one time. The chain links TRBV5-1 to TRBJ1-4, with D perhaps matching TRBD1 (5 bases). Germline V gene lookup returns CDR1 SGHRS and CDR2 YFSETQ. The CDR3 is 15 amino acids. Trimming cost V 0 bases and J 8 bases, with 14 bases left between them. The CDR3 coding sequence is TGCGCCAGCAGCTTGGCCTGGGGGGTTGGAGAAAAACTGTTTTTT. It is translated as CASSLAWGVGEKLFF.

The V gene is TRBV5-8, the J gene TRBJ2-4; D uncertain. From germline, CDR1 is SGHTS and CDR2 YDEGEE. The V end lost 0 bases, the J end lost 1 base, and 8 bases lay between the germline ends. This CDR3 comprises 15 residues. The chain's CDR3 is CASSLGVIAKNIQYF. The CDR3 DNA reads TGTGCCAGCAGCTTGGGGGTCATCGCCAAAAACATTCAGTACTTC.

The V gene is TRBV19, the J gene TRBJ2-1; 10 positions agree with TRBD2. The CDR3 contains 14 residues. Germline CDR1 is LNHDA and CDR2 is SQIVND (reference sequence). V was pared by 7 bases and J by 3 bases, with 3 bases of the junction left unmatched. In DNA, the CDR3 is TGTGCCAGTAAGGGGACTAGCGTCTACAATGAGCAGTTCTTC. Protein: CASKGTSVYNEQFF.

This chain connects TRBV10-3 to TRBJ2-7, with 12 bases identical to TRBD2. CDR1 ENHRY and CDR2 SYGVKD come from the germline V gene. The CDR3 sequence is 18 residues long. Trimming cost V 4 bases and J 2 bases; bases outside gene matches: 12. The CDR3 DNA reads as TGTGCCATCAGTGGGGGGACTAGCGGGTCCCTCCCCGCCTACGAGCAGTACTTC. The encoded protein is CAISGGTSGSLPAYEQYF.

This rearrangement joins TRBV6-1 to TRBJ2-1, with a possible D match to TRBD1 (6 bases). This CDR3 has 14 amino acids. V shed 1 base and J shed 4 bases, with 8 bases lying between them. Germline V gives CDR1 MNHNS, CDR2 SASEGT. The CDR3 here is CASSEVGQYNEQFF. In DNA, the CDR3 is TGTGCCAGCAGTGAAGTAGGACAGTACAATGAGCAGTTCTTC.

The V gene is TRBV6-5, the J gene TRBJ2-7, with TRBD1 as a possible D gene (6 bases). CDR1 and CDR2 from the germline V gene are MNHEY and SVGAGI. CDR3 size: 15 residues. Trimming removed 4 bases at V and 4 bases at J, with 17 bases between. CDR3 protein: CASSSPGRGGYEQYF. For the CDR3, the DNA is TGTGCCAGCAGTTCCCCGGGCAGGGGCGGGTACGAGCAGTACTTC.

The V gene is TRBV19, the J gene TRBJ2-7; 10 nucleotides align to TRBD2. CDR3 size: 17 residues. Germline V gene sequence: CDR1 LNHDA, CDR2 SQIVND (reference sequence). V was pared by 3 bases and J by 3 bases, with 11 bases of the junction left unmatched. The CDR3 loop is CASSIRTSGSLSYEQYF. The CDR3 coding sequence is TGTGCCAGTAGTATCCGGACTAGCGGATCCCTAAGCTACGAGCAGTACTTC.